The rows below give T cell receptor beta chains drawn from one sample of a study of blood T cells in healthy people across ages. TCRdb ran MiXCR on the 5' RACE reads and lists one entry per CDR3 protein. Found here are hundreds of thousands of distinct CDR3 sequences, 35% to 40% of them singletons; the top ten hold approximately 12%. The specimen was blood. The receptors were sampled from a man in his late teens or twenties in good health. CDR3s include the opening cysteine and the closing phenylalanine or tryptophan. D genes are given only for firm matches. Clone size is shown for a subset of rows, as once, few, many or a class of expanded clone.

v_call	cdr3_length	j_call	clone_size	d_call	cdr3_nt	cdr3_aa
TRBV20-1	14	TRBJ2-7	NA	TRBD2	TGCAGTGCTAGCGAGGCTAGCGGGGGGGATGAGCAGTACTTC	CSASEASGGDEQYF
TRBV7-9	14	TRBJ2-3	many	TRBD2	TGTGCCAGCCGACTAGCGGGGGCTACAGATACGCAGTATTTT	CASRLAGATDTQYF
TRBV29-1	11	TRBJ1-1	NA	NA	TGCAGCGTTCAGGACATCTCTGAAGCTTTCTTT	CSVQDISEAFF
TRBV27	16	TRBJ1-1	NA	NA	TGTGCCAGCAGTCACCTCCCAGGGCCGGCGGGTACTGAAGCTTTCTTT	CASSHLPGPAGTEAFF
TRBV20-1	14	TRBJ1-5	many	NA	TGCAGTGCTAGTAGAGGGCACGGTAATCAGCCCCAGCATTTT	CSASRGHGNQPQHF
TRBV20-1	15	TRBJ2-2	few	NA	TGCAGTGCTAGAACCCCTGGGCCGACCACCGGGGAGCTGTTTTTT	CSARTPGPTTGELFF
TRBV27	16	TRBJ1-1	few	TRBD1	TGTGCCAGCAGTTCACGCAGGGGGCAGGGGAACACTGAAGCTTTCTTT	CASSSRRGQGNTEAFF
TRBV6-2/TRBV6-3	13	TRBJ2-1	few	NA	TGTGCCAGCAGTAAACTAGCCAGTAATGAGCAGTTCTTC	CASSKLASNEQFF
TRBV20-1	16	TRBJ2-1	many	NA	TGCAGTGCTAGAGATTTGGGAGTGGGTCCGTACAATGAGCAGTTCTTC	CSARDLGVGPYNEQFF
TRBV27	16	TRBJ2-5	NA	TRBD1	TGTGCCAGCAGTTCCACTTGGACAGGGGCGCAAGAGACCCAGTACTTC	CASSSTWTGAQETQYF
TRBV21-1	15	TRBJ1-3	NA	NA	TGTGCCAGCAGCCCGCGATGGGACTTTGGAAACACCATATATTTT	CASSPRWDFGNTIYF
TRBV7-2	13	TRBJ2-7	NA	NA	TGTGCCAGCAGCCCCCGCACTGACTACGAGCAGTACTTC	CASSPRTDYEQYF
TRBV20-1	15	TRBJ2-7	NA	TRBD1	TGCAGTGCTAGAGGCCCGGGACAGGGATCCGGCGAGCAGTACTTC	CSARGPGQGSGEQYF
TRBV12-3/TRBV12-4	15	TRBJ1-2	few	NA	TGTGCCAGCAGTTTTACCCCAGCGGAGATTGATGGCTACACCTTC	CASSFTPAEIDGYTF
TRBV6-5	14	TRBJ1-1	NA	NA	TGTGCCAGCAGACGCCTACCGCCCCAGGCACGAGCTTTCTTT	CASRRLPPQARAFF
TRBV20-1	14	TRBJ1-2	NA	NA	TGCAGTGCTCCCACGAGGGGGACGGGGTATGGCTACACCTTC	CSAPTRGTGYGYTF
TRBV21-1	13	TRBJ2-7	many	NA	TGTGCCAGCAGCAATGAGGGCTCCTACGAGCAGTACTTC	CASSNEGSYEQYF
TRBV7-2	13	TRBJ2-1	NA	NA	TGTGCCAGCAGCTTCATCACCCCCAATGAGCAGTTCTTC	CASSFITPNEQFF
TRBV12-3/TRBV12-4	14	TRBJ2-1	NA	TRBD2	TGTGCCAGCAGTTTAAGCGGTAGCGGGGAGGGGAAGTTCTTC	CASSLSGSGEGKFF
TRBV30	12	TRBJ2-7	NA	NA	TGTGCCTGGAGTCCAGAGTACTACGAGCAGTACTTC	CAWSPEYYEQYF
TRBV2	15	TRBJ1-4	NA	NA	TGTGCCAGCGATTCCCAGACAGAAGCTAATGAAAAACTGTTTTTT	CASDSQTEANEKLFF
TRBV28	14	TRBJ2-1	many	NA	TGCGCCAGCAGCTTGCAGGGTACCTACAATGAGCAGTTCTTC	CASSLQGTYNEQFF
TRBV20-1	16	TRBJ1-6	NA	NA	TGCAGTGCTAGAGATCGCCGGAGGGCACTCTATTCACCCCTCCACTTT	CSARDRRRALYSPLHF
TRBV12-3/TRBV12-4	15	TRBJ2-3	many	NA	TGTGCCAGCAGTTTCGGCAGGAAGGGGCCAGATACGCAGTATTTT	CASSFGRKGPDTQYF
TRBV29-1	13	TRBJ2-5	NA	NA	TGCAGCTCCCGCTCGCGTTACTTGGAGACCCAGTACTTC	CSSRSRYLETQYF
TRBV7-9	15	TRBJ2-1	NA	NA	TGTGCCAGCAGCTCAGCCCAAGACCCTTACAATGAGCAGTTCTTC	CASSSAQDPYNEQFF
TRBV4-3	13	TRBJ1-6	NA	NA	TGCGCCAGCAGCCCTACTCTGTCCTCACCCCTCCACTTT	CASSPTLSSPLHF
TRBV6-6	14	TRBJ1-2	NA	NA	TGTGCCAGCAGCACGGGACCGAACATCTATGGCTACACCTTC	CASSTGPNIYGYTF
TRBV27	16	TRBJ1-6	NA	TRBD1	TGTGCCAGCAGGGCCGGGGACAGGGACCTTCGGGTACCCCTCCACTTT	CASRAGDRDLRVPLHF
TRBV5-1	14	TRBJ2-1	many	NA	TGCGCCAGCAGCTTGGGGTCGCAAAACAATGAGCAGTTCTTC	CASSLGSQNNEQFF
TRBV3-1	13	TRBJ1-6	few	NA	TGTGCCAGCACCCAGGCCCAACACTCACCCCTCCACTTT	CASTQAQHSPLHF
TRBV3-1	13	TRBJ1-1	once	TRBD1	TGTGCCAGCAGCACAGGGGCGAACACTGAAGCTTTCTTT	CASSTGANTEAFF
TRBV28	15	TRBJ1-4	NA	NA	TGTGCCAGCAGTCCCCCGACGGGGAGTAATGAAAAACTGTTTTTT	CASSPPTGSNEKLFF
TRBV7-2	15	TRBJ2-1	NA	TRBD2	TGTGCCAGCAGGAGCCCTAGCGGTTTAGGTAATGAGCAGTTCTTC	CASRSPSGLGNEQFF
TRBV7-9	15	TRBJ1-4	NA	TRBD1	TGTGCCAGCAGCTACGACAGGGGATTTAATGAAAAACTGTTTTTT	CASSYDRGFNEKLFF
TRBV6-5	13	TRBJ2-7	NA	NA	TGTGCCAGCGCCGGGGAGAGCTCCTACGAGCAGTACTTC	CASAGESSYEQYF
TRBV5-1	15	TRBJ1-5	many	TRBD1	TGCGCCAGCAGCACAGGGGACAGGGGTAATCAGCCCCAGCATTTT	CASSTGDRGNQPQHF
TRBV2	15	TRBJ1-6	NA	NA	TGTGCCAGCAGTTCCCTGACAGATAATAATTCACCCCTCCACTTT	CASSSLTDNNSPLHF
TRBV20-1	15	TRBJ2-1	NA	TRBD2	TGCAGTGCCCTGCGGACTAGCGGGGCCTACAATGAGCAGTTCTTC	CSALRTSGAYNEQFF
TRBV6-2/TRBV6-3	14	TRBJ1-1	NA	NA	TGTGCCAGCAGTATAACAAGATCGAACACTGAAGCTTTCTTT	CASSITRSNTEAFF
TRBV27	14	TRBJ2-7	few	NA	TGTGCCAGCGAATTCCACCCCCGTGTTTACGAGCAGTACTTC	CASEFHPRVYEQYF
TRBV28	14	TRBJ2-5	NA	NA	TGTGCCAGCAGTAAGCAGGGAATAGAAGAGACCCAGTACTTC	CASSKQGIEETQYF